Below, 23 T cell receptor beta chains from the same sample are listed, as sequenced in a study of Ad26.COV2.S vaccination and SARS-CoV-2 variants. Sequenced by immunoSEQ multiplex PCR; TCRdb stores in-frame clones only, minus some. The profile covers about 94,000 clones, with 82% appearing a single time and around a sixth taken by the ten largest. The starting material was peripheral blood, obtained after recovery from COVID-19. These receptors came from a human donor who had recovered from COVID-19.

The chain links TRBV6-6 to TRBJ2-1, with D perhaps being TRBD1 or TRBD2 (6 bases each). Deletions cut 5 bases from V and 0 bases from J, with 11 bases between. The CDR3 has 15 amino acids. Germline values: CDR1 MNHNY, CDR2 SVGAGI (reference sequence). CDR3 region: CASSAGHPSYNEQFF. In DNA, the CDR3 is TGTGCCAGCAGTGCGGGACATCCCTCCTACAATGAGCAGTTCTTC.

V is TRBV7-2 and J is TRBJ2-7, with 7 bases identical to TRBD2. V gave up 7 bases and J gave up 4 bases; unmatched junction bases: 16. This CDR3 has 16 amino acids. Germline V CDR1 and CDR2: SGHTA, FQGNSA. The CDR3 DNA follows: TGTGCCAGCACCGCCGCGGCCAGCGGGAAGGGGTACGAGCAGTACTTC. Translating it yields CASTAAASGKGYEQYF. The complete variable domain, with remaining parts taken from reference TRBV7-2 and TRBJ2-7, reads GAGVSQSPSNKVTEKGKDVELRCDPISGHTALYWYRQSLGQGLEFLIYFQGNSAPDKSGLPSDRFSAERTGGSVSTLTIQRTQQEDSAVYLCASTAAASGKGYEQYFGPGTRLTVT.

The chain is built from TRBV24-1 and TRBJ1-5; no reliable D call. The germline V and J ends were trimmed by 2 bases and 6 bases, with 4 bases remaining between them. The CDR3 consists of 12 residues. Germline values: CDR1 KGHDR, CDR2 SFDVKD. The CDR3, as DNA: TGTGCCACCAGTGATTCTTCTCAGCCCCAGCATTTT. Protein sequence: CATSDSSQPQHF.

The chain couples TRBV11-3 to TRBJ2-7; D remains unclear. This CDR3 spans 12 amino acids. The germline CDR1 and CDR2 sequences are SGHNT and YENEEA. Trimming took 2 bases from V and 1 from J, leaving 3 bases between them. Here the CDR3 reads CASSLRSYEQYF. CDR3 DNA: TGTGCCAGCAGCTTAAGATCCTACGAGCAGTACTTC.

The chain links TRBV11-3 to TRBJ1-4; D is perhaps TRBD1 (5 bases). There are 13 residues in the CDR3. CDR1 and CDR2 (germline): SGHNT, YENEEA. V lost 5 bases to trimming and J lost 8 bases, with 12 bases between them. The DNA for the CDR3 is TGTGCCAGCAGCCCCGGGGCAGGCGAAAAACTGTTTTTT. The encoded protein is CASSPGAGEKLFF.

The chain is built from TRBV27 and TRBJ1-1, with 7 bases lining up with TRBD1. V lost 3 bases, J lost 7 bases, and 11 bases stayed unmatched. The germline V gene has CDR1 MNHEY and CDR2 SMNVEV (reference sequence). CDR3 size: 15 residues. The DNA of the CDR3 is TGTGCCAGCAGTTTTCTCACAGGGGCGGCTGTTGAAGCTTTCTTT. Residues: CASSFLTGAAVEAFF.

This chain links TRBV11-2 with TRBJ2-7; D remains unclear. Trimming took 1 base from V and 4 from J, leaving 8 bases between them. Looked up from germline, CDR1 is SGHAT and CDR2 is FQNNGV. CDR3 size: 13 residues. The CDR3, as DNA: TGTGCCAGCAGCTTAGCTGCAGGTTACGAGCAGTACTTC. Translation gives CASSLAAGYEQYF.

The gene calls are TRBV4-1 and TRBJ1-3; D gene ambiguous. Germline lookup yields CDR1 MGHRA and CDR2 YSYEKL. V lost 1 base, J lost 0 bases, and 10 bases lay in between. CDR3 length: 16 amino acids. The CDR3 sequence is CASSQASRTSGNTIYF. The CDR3 bases are TGCGCCAGCAGCCAAGCCTCGCGGACCTCTGGAAACACCATATATTTT.

J is TRBJ2-1 and V is TRBV7-9; 7 positions agree with TRBD2. This CDR3 has 18 amino acids. Germline CDR1 is SEHNR and CDR2 is FQNEAQ (reference sequence). The junction had 13 bases not matched to a gene; V was cut back by 2 bases and J by 3 bases. CDR3 coding DNA: TGTGCCAGCAGCTTACCCACGGACCTAGCGGAAAACTACAATGAGCAGTTCTTC. Encoded protein: CASSLPTDLAENYNEQFF.

This chain uses TRBV19 with TRBJ2-1; the D is unclear. V was clipped by 0 bases and J by 0 bases, with 9 bases between them. The CDR3 spans 16 residues. Per germline, CDR1 LNHDA and CDR2 SQIVND (reference sequence). DNA of the CDR3: TGTGCCAGTAGTATAGAAGGCGCTAGCTCCTACAATGAGCAGTTCTTC. Protein sequence: CASSIEGASSYNEQFF.

This rearrangement joins TRBV10-1 to TRBJ2-7; 8 bases fit TRBD1. CDR3 size: 15 residues. Germline V gene sequence: CDR1 WNHNN, CDR2 SYGVQD (reference sequence). V trimming: 2 bases; J trimming: 2 bases; junction bases outside the gene matches: 5. This chain's CDR3 is CASSEGQGLPYEQYF. The DNA of the CDR3 is TGCGCCAGCAGTGAGGGACAGGGCCTCCCCTACGAGCAGTACTTC.

The chain is built from TRBV5-1 and TRBJ1-1; unclear D gene. Trimming removed 6 bases from V and 2 bases from J, with 14 bases in between. This CDR3 has 14 residues. Germline V gene lookup returns CDR1 SGHRS and CDR2 YFSETQ. CDR3 sequence reads: CASTYRLDNTEAFF. DNA for the CDR3: TGCGCCAGCACCTATAGGCTAGATAACACTGAAGCTTTCTTT.

This chain links TRBV21-1 with TRBJ2-3; the table's D call TRBD2 went unverified against the DNA. TRBV21-1 is a documented pseudogene. CDR3 length: 17 residues. The CDR3 region is CATLTSGRTTSTDTQYF. CDR3 nucleotide sequence: TGTGCCACCCTAACTAGCGGGAGGACCACTAGCACAGATACGCAGTATTTT.

This rearrangement joins TRBV6-2 or TRBV6-3 to TRBJ2-6; tentatively, D is TRBD1 (5 bases). The germline V gene has CDR1 MNHEY and CDR2 SVGEGT. The CDR3 consists of 15 residues. V was pared by 5 bases and J by 12 bases, with 20 bases between. This chain's CDR3 is CASSTPQGFRGVLTF. CDR3 nucleotides: TGTGCCAGCAGTACGCCACAAGGGTTTAGGGGCGTCCTGACTTTC.

The chain recombines TRBV25-1 with TRBJ2-5; no reliable D call. V was pared by 1 base and J by 3 bases, with 12 bases between. CDR1 MGHDK and CDR2 SYGVNS come from the germline V gene. The CDR3 runs to 15 residues. The CDR3 loop is CASSEWASLEETQYF. CDR3 bases: TGTGCCAGCAGTGAATGGGCGTCGTTGGAAGAGACCCAGTACTTC. Variable domain in full (rest from reference TRBV25-1 and TRBJ2-5): EADIYQTPRYLVIGTGKKITLECSQTMGHDKMYWYQQDPGMELHLIHYSYGVNSTEKGDLSSESTVSRIRTEHFPLTLESARPSHTSQYLCASSEWASLEETQYFGPGTRLLVL.

The chain recombines TRBV9 with TRBJ2-7; D might be TRBD1 (6 bases). V was shortened by 0 bases and J by 0 bases, with 13 bases between the two germline ends. The length of the CDR3 is 16 residues. Germline loops: CDR1 SGDLS, CDR2 YYNGEE. CDR3 DNA: TGTGCCAGCAGCGTAGGGGGACATCTTCTCTCCTACGAGCAGTACTTC. Translated: CASSVGGHLLSYEQYF.

CDR3 sequence: CASSSGQGLYEKLFF. Here the CDR3 DNA reads TGTGCCAGCAGCTCCGGACAGGGTCTTTATGAAAAACTGTTTTTT. This chain connects TRBV7-9 to TRBJ1-4; 8 nucleotides align to TRBD1. Germline CDR1 is SEHNR and CDR2 is FQNEAQ (reference sequence). With V trimmed by 4 bases and J by 6 bases, 7 bases remained unmatched. The CDR3 is made up of 15 amino acids.

This chain links TRBV4-3 with TRBJ2-1; 9 nucleotides agree with TRBD2. Germline V lookup: CDR1 LGHNA, CDR2 YSLEER. The J segment lost 4 bases and the V segment lost 1 base, leaving 2 bases of the junction unmatched. This CDR3 is built from 15 residues. The CDR3 coding sequence is TGCGCCAGCAGCCAAGCGCTAGCGGGATACAATGAGCAGTTCTTC. Its protein is CASSQALAGYNEQFF.

The V and J genes are TRBV11-2 and TRBJ1-1; D is uncertain. Trimming took 3 bases from V and 3 from J, leaving 8 bases between them. This CDR3 has 13 amino acids. The V gene's germline CDR1 is SGHAT and CDR2 FQNNGV. DNA of the CDR3: TGTGCCAGCAGCTTGAACAGATACACTGAAGCTTTCTTT. Its protein product is CASSLNRYTEAFF.

The V gene is TRBV9, the J gene TRBJ2-1, with D possibly matching TRBD1 (6 bases). In germline, CDR1 is SGDLS, CDR2 YYNGEE. Trimming removed 2 bases at V and 3 bases at J, with 12 bases between. The length of the CDR3 is 15 residues. The CDR3 coding sequence is TGTGCCAGCAGCGTCACAGGGCTAGGCTACAATGAGCAGTTCTTC. It is translated as CASSVTGLGYNEQFF. Full variable domain (outside the CDR3, taken from reference TRBV9 and TRBJ2-1): DSGVTQTPKHLITATGQRVTLRCSPRSGDLSVYWYQQSLDQGLQFLIQYYNGEERAKGNILERFSAQQFPDLHSELNLSSLELGDSALYFCASSVTGLGYNEQFFGPGTRLTVL.

The rearrangement links TRBV4-2 to TRBJ2-5, with 11 bases lining up with TRBD1. After removal of 1 base from V and 4 bases from J, the junction contained 8 bases not matched to a gene. The CDR3 is 17 amino acids. Germline V gene data show CDR1 as LGHNA and CDR2 as YNFKEQ. The CDR3 spells CASSQVGQGGGRETQYF. CDR3 in DNA: TGTGCCAGCAGCCAAGTGGGACAGGGGGGGGGTCGAGAGACCCAGTACTTC.

This sequence joins TRBV20-1 and TRBJ2-7; D perhaps matches TRBD2 (5 bases). The germline gives CDR1 DFQATT, CDR2 SNEGSKA (reference sequence). The V end was cut by 4 bases, the J end by 1 base, with 8 bases between. The CDR3 extends over 12 amino acids. CDR3 nucleotides: TGCAGTGCTAATGACTATTCCTACGAGCAGTACTTC. Protein sequence: CSANDYSYEQYF.

V gene TRBV5-4 combines with J gene TRBJ1-2; 8 nucleotides match TRBD1. J lost 5 bases, V lost 2 bases, and 11 bases had no gene match. Germline-derived CDR1 and CDR2 are SGHNT and YYREEE (reference sequence). The CDR3 length is 16 residues. CDR3 in amino acids: CASSLTSGQGRYGYTF. The CDR3 coding sequence is TGTGCCAGCAGCTTAACATCCGGACAGGGACGGTATGGCTACACCTTC.